This record covers a single T cell receptor (beta chain). As yet, its antigen is unknown. The germline V and J ends were trimmed by 2 bases and 0 bases, with 8 bases remaining between them. The V gene's germline CDR1 is MNHEY and CDR2 SVGAGI. CDR3 length: 15 amino acids. This record comes from a study of siplizumab effects on memory and regulatory T cells. Study outcomes and limitations: A major contribution to the alloresponse seemed to be made by naive T cells, which seemed more diverse than memory cells.

Assaying covered 75,000 to 100,000 TCR templates per sample. Some clones are missing from TCRdb's copy, which holds only in-frame ones; the method was immunoSEQ multiplex PCR. The sample has roughly 100,000 clones, more than 85% seen once; the top ten hold more than 0.95%. The chain is built from TRBV6-5 and TRBJ1-3; the D is unclear. This clonotype was obtained from a human donor in good health. Sequencing was done on a sample of CD4+ T cells sorted from blood. DNA of the CDR3: TGTGCCAGCAGTTACCAAGGCTCCTCTGGAAACACCATATATTTT. Its translation: CASSYQGSSGNTIYF.